This is a list of T cell receptor beta chains from one sample in a study of blood T cell repertoires in COVID-19. Measured with immunoSEQ multiplex PCR; TCRdb has only the in-frame clones, and not every one. The sample carries approximately 55,000 clones, around 87% recorded once. The specimen was peripheral blood. These receptors originate from a man aged 45-60 years with active COVID-19. The CDR3 runs from the conserved cysteine through the conserved F or W. Fields, in order: clone size, J gene, D gene, V gene, CDR3 DNA, CDR3 protein. The D gene is left open where the match is weak. Clone size is not always given. Where it is, it says once, few, many or a class for expanded clones.

size: .; J: TRBJ2-1; D: TRBD1; V: TRBV30; DNA: TGTGCCTGGACCGACAGGGTGAAAAAGTTCTTC; CDR3: CAWTDRVKKFF
size: .; J: TRBJ1-2; D: .; V: TRBV10-3; DNA: TGTGCCGCTGATAGTAACCAGGGGCAACTTAACTATGGCTACACCTTC; CDR3: CAADSNQGQLNYGYTF
size: .; J: TRBJ2-7; D: TRBD1; V: TRBV5-1; DNA: TGCGCCAGCAGCTTAAACCCGGACAGGGTCTGGTACGAGCAGTACTTC; CDR3: CASSLNPDRVWYEQYF
size: .; J: TRBJ1-1; D: .; V: TRBV2; DNA: TGTGCCAGCAGTTGGGGGGGGACTGAAGCTTTCTTT; CDR3: CASSWGGTEAFF
size: .; J: TRBJ2-7; D: .; V: TRBV2; DNA: TGTGCCAGCAGCCTGGGGGGAGTGGGCTCCTACGAGCAGTACTTC; CDR3: CASSLGGVGSYEQYF
size: .; J: TRBJ2-7; D: TRBD2; V: TRBV5-4; DNA: TGTGCCAGCAGCAGGGGCCAGGGAGGGAACTCCTACGAGCAGTACTTC; CDR3: CASSRGQGGNSYEQYF
size: .; J: TRBJ2-5; D: TRBD2; V: TRBV5-1; DNA: TGCGCCAGCAGGGTCGGGGGGATTTTGGCAGAGACCCAGTACTTC; CDR3: CASRVGGILAETQYF
size: once; J: TRBJ2-1; D: TRBD2; V: TRBV2; DNA: TGTGCCAGCAGAAGTAGCGGGAGGGCCTCCGATGAGCAGTTCTTC; CDR3: CASRSSGRASDEQFF
size: .; J: TRBJ2-3; D: .; V: TRBV4-1; DNA: TGCGCCAGCAGCCGCCCAAGTCGCGGAGGACTGAGCACAGATACGCAGTATTTT; CDR3: CASSRPSRGGLSTDTQYF
size: .; J: TRBJ2-5; D: .; V: TRBV24-1; DNA: TGTGCCACCAGTGATTTAGGCAGGCACGAGACCCAGTACTTC; CDR3: CATSDLGRHETQYF
size: .; J: TRBJ2-7; D: .; V: TRBV24-1; DNA: TGTGCCAATAGGACAGATTACTACGAGCAGTACTTC; CDR3: CANRTDYYEQYF
size: .; J: TRBJ1-1; D: TRBD1; V: TRBV4-1; DNA: TGCGCCAGCAGCCAGCCGGGACAGGGTGTTCTAGCCACTGAAGCTTTCTTT; CDR3: CASSQPGQGVLATEAFF
size: once; J: TRBJ2-5; D: .; V: TRBV5-1; DNA: TGCGCCAGCAGCTTGGGGTCCACAGGCTACCAAGAGACCCAGTACTTC; CDR3: CASSLGSTGYQETQYF
size: .; J: TRBJ2-3; D: .; V: TRBV4-2; DNA: TGTGCCAGCAGCCCTAAACCAGGGGCCCTAGACGTGGATACGCAGTATTTT; CDR3: CASSPKPGALDVDTQYF